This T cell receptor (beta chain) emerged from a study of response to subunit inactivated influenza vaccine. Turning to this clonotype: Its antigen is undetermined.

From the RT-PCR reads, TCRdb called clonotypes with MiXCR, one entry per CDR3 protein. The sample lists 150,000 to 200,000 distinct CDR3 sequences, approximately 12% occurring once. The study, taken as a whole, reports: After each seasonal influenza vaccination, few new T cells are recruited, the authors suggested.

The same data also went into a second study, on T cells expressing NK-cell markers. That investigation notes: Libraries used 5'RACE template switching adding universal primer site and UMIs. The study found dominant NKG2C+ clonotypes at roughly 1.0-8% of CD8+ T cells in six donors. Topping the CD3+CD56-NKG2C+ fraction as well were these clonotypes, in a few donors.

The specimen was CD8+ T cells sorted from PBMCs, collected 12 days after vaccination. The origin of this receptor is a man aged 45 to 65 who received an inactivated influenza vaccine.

The CDR3 sequence: CASGPRPVIDTQYF. The CDR3 bases are TGTGCCAGCGGCCCCAGGCCCGTCATAGATACGCAGTATTTT. The rearrangement links TRBV5-8 to TRBJ2-3; D unclear. Germline CDR1 and CDR2: SGHTS and YDEGEE. The CDR3 is 14 residues long. Trimming stripped 7 bases from V and 5 bases from J, with 17 bases between.